The source of this TCR beta chain is a study of blood T cell repertoires in COVID-19. Study details: Acute and convalescent COVID-19 specimens originated in the United States, Italy and Spain. The cDNA or gDNA used as material had been derived from T cells, B-cell-depleted T cells, or PBMCs.

The V gene lost 7 bases and the J gene lost 4 bases, with 13 bases spanning the gap. Germline V lookup: CDR1 LNHDA, CDR2 SQIVND (reference sequence). The CDR3 loop spans 13 amino acids. Sequencing used immunoSEQ multiplex PCR; TCRdb keeps in-frame clones, though not all of them. This sample has approximately 60,000 clones, with 82% found just once. The chain is built from TRBV19 and TRBJ1-1, with D possibly being TRBD1 (6 bases). The sequence was collected from an older woman with acute or convalescent COVID-19. Sequencing used peripheral blood. The CDR3 spells CASTETGSTEAFF. For the CDR3, the DNA is TGTGCCAGTACCGAGACAGGAAGCACTGAAGCTTTCTTT.